Following are 15 T cell receptor beta chains from one sample sequenced in a study of blood T cell repertoires in COVID-19. Clones were read by immunoSEQ multiplex PCR, and TCRdb kept only the in-frame ones, dropping some. The sample shows about 160,000 clones, roughly 80% of them seen only once. The sequencing input was PBMCs or T cells enriched from blood (not recorded which). Receptors originate from a woman aged 45 to 65 who had recovered from COVID-19.

The chain joins TRBV5-1 to TRBJ2-5, with D perhaps matching TRBD1 (5 bases). Deletions cut 0 bases from V and 1 base from J, with 10 bases between. The germline V gene encodes CDR1 SGHRS and CDR2 YFSETQ. This CDR3 region has 15 residues. CDR3 protein: CASSLGAGFQETQYF. The CDR3 nucleotides are TGCGCCAGCAGCTTGGGGGCAGGGTTCCAAGAGACCCAGTACTTC.

V and J are TRBV3-1 (or the pseudogene TRBV3-2) and TRBJ2-2, with a tentative D call TRBD1 (6 bases). The germline gives CDR1 LGHDT, CDR2 YNNKEL (reference sequence). Deletions cut 0 bases from V and 9 bases from J, with 20 bases between. The CDR3 covers 17 residues. CDR3 residues: CASSQEGWQGIRRELFF. CDR3 nucleotide sequence: TGTGCCAGCAGCCAAGAGGGCTGGCAGGGGATTCGCCGGGAGCTGTTTTTT.

This clone was observed once. The V call is TRBV13, the J call TRBJ2-3; maybe TRBD1 (6 bases). The CDR3 extends over 12 amino acids. V dropped 5 bases and J dropped 10 bases, with 13 bases sitting between them. Germline values: CDR1 PRHDT, CDR2 FYEKMQ (reference sequence). CDR3 protein: CASSQTQGSQYF. Here the CDR3 DNA reads TGTGCCAGCAGCCAAACTCAGGGGTCGCAGTATTTT. Drawing the rest from reference TRBV13 and TRBJ2-3, the complete variable domain is AAGVIQSPRHLIKEKRETATLKCYPIPRHDTVYWYQQGPGQDPQFLISFYEKMQSDKGSIPDRFSAQQFSDYHSELNMSSLELGDSALYFCASSQTQGSQYFGPGTRLTVL.

The rearrangement joins TRBV27 to TRBJ1-6; TRBD1 might be the D (6 bases). The V and J ends lost 3 bases and 10 bases respectively, with 13 bases between them. CDR3 length: 14 amino acids. Germline V gene sequence: CDR1 MNHEY, CDR2 SMNVEV (reference sequence). The CDR3 DNA reads as TGTGCCAGCAGTTTTGACAGGCTGGGGTCACCCCTCCACTTT. Its protein product is CASSFDRLGSPLHF.

J is TRBJ2-3 and V is TRBV19, with D tentatively TRBD1 (6 bases). The CDR3 runs 13 residues. Germline V CDR1 and CDR2: LNHDA, SQIVND (reference sequence). V was cut by 7 bases and J by 3 bases, with 11 bases left in between. This CDR3 reads CASKGQGTDTQYF. CDR3 bases: TGTGCCAGTAAGGGCCAGGGGACAGATACGCAGTATTTT.

V usage is TRBV30 and J usage is TRBJ2-1; 7 bases fit TRBD1. V lost 4 bases, J lost 7 bases, and 7 bases stayed unmatched. In germline, CDR1 is GTSNPN, CDR2 SVGIG (reference sequence). CDR3 size: 13 residues. The CDR3 sequence is CAWNRGLGNEQFF. CDR3 DNA: TGTGCCTGGAACAGGGGATTGGGGAATGAGCAGTTCTTC.

V usage is TRBV7-2 and J usage is TRBJ2-1; D not certain. Trimming pared 1 base from V and 9 bases from J, leaving 7 bases between. This CDR3 has 12 amino acids. Germline V gene sequence: CDR1 SGHTA, CDR2 FQGNSA. The CDR3 is CASSLGLSEQFF. The CDR3 DNA reads TGTGCCAGCAGCTTAGGTCTCAGTGAGCAGTTCTTC.

In its sample, this clone was seen a few times. The J gene is TRBJ1-2, the V gene TRBV7-9; D possibly corresponds to TRBD1 (5 bases). The germline gives CDR1 SEHNR, CDR2 FQNEAQ (reference sequence). The CDR3 has 13 amino acids. Trimming left V 5 bases short and J 8 bases short, with 15 bases between. CDR3 sequence (DNA): TGTGCCAGCAGCCTCGGAGGGGTAGAGGGCTACACCTTC. It translates to CASSLGGVEGYTF.

The rearrangement joins TRBV29-1 to TRBJ2-3; no reliable D call. This CDR3 is 14 amino acids long. Germline V gives CDR1 SQVTM, CDR2 ANQGSEA. The V end lost 7 bases, the J end lost 1 base, and 15 bases lay between the germline ends. CDR3 sequence reads: CSGSAPTGTDTQYF. The CDR3 coding sequence is TGCAGCGGAAGCGCACCAACTGGCACAGATACGCAGTATTTT.

The J gene is TRBJ1-2, the V gene TRBV19; D perhaps matches TRBD1 (5 bases). Germline loops: CDR1 LNHDA, CDR2 SQIVND (reference sequence). V lost 5 bases, J lost 6 bases, and 13 bases lay in between. CDR3 size: 13 residues. CDR3 sequence reads: CASSPRVSDGYTF. In DNA form, the CDR3 reads TGTGCCAGTAGTCCCAGGGTGTCGGATGGCTACACCTTC.

The chain uses TRBV19 and TRBJ2-2, with a possible D match to TRBD2 (6 bases). Trimming took 5 bases from V and 3 from J, leaving 13 bases between them. The CDR3 contains 15 residues. Germline V gene sequence: CDR1 LNHDA, CDR2 SQIVND (reference sequence). Here the CDR3 reads CASSGRGLDTGELFF. DNA of the CDR3: TGTGCCAGTAGTGGGCGGGGCCTTGACACCGGGGAGCTGTTTTTT.

J is TRBJ1-2 and V is TRBV7-2, with D perhaps TRBD1 (5 bases). There are 14 residues in the CDR3. V was clipped by 4 bases and J by 3 bases, with 12 bases between them. Germline V gene sequence: CDR1 SGHTA, CDR2 FQGNSA. In nucleotides, the CDR3 is TGTGCCAGCAGCTCATCCGGGACTGACTATGGCTACACCTTC. Translation: CASSSSGTDYGYTF.

This chain uses TRBV3-1 (or the pseudogene TRBV3-2) with TRBJ1-3; no definite D call. With 10 bases removed from V and 0 bases from J, the gap between germline ends came to 10 bases. The CDR3 covers 13 residues. Germline CDR1 reads LGHDT; CDR2 reads YNNKEL (reference sequence). CDR3 sequence reads: CATASSSGNTIYF. CDR3 sequence (DNA): TGTGCCACCGCCTCCAGCTCTGGAAACACCATATATTTT.

The chain combines TRBV5-1 with TRBJ2-7; the match to TRBD1 covers 7 bases. The CDR3 runs to 14 residues. The V gene end was trimmed by 0 bases and the J gene end by 6 bases; junction bases not matched to a gene: 6. Germline assignment: CDR1 SGHRS and CDR2 YFSETQ. CDR3 coding DNA: TGCGCCAGCAGCTTGGGACAGGGAAATGGCGAGCAGTACGTC. Translated: CASSLGQGNGEQYV.

CDR3 sequence: CATSPTDNQPQHF. In nucleotides, the CDR3 is TGTGCCACCAGCCCCACAGACAATCAGCCCCAGCATTTT. The chain employs TRBV15 and TRBJ1-5; no definite D call. V lost 5 bases, J lost 3 bases, and 8 bases lay in between. The CDR3 has 13 amino acids. Germline CDR1 reads LNHNV; CDR2 reads YYDKDF (reference sequence).